The clone carrying this TCR beta chain was counted a single time. V shed 6 bases, J shed 4 bases, and the junction held 8 bases outside the gene matches. The germline V gene encodes CDR1 SEHNR and CDR2 FQNEAQ (reference sequence). This CDR3 contains 15 residues. This entry belongs to a study of ipilimumab plus nivolumab after autologous stem cell transplantation. Study-wide background: DLBCL patients had primary refractory or relapsed disease.

Dosing: nivolumab 3 mg/kg IV, weeks 1, 4, 7, 10, then every two weeks to week 26. The data were produced by immunoSEQ multiplex PCR, yet TCRdb's version contains in-frame clones alone and is incomplete. The sample holds tens of thousands of clones; under 85% are singletons and the top ten take under 2.5%. J is TRBJ1-4 and V is TRBV7-9; 7 positions agree with TRBD1. The clonotype was recovered from a male donor with diffuse large B-cell lymphoma. The material sequenced was PBMCs, taken in a trial of ipilimumab plus nivolumab as post-transplant consolidation. CDR3 coding DNA: TGTGCCAGCAGGGCCGGGACAGCCCATAATGAAAAACTGTTTTTT. Translating it yields CASRAGTAHNEKLFF.